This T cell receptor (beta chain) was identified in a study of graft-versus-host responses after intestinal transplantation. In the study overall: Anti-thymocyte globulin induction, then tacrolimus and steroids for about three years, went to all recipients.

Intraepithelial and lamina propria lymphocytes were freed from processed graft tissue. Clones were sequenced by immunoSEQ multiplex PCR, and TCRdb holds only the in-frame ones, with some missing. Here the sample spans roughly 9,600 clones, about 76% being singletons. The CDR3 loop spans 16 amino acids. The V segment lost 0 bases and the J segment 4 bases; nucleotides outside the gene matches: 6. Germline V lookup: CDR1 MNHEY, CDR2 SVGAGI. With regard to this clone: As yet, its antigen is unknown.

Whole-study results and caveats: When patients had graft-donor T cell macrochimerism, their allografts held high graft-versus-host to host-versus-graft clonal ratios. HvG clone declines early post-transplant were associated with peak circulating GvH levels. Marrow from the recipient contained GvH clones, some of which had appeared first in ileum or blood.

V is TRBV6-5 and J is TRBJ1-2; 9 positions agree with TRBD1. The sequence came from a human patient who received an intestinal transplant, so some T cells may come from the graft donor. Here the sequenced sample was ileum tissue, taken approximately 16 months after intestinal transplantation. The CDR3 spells CASSYSNRGRAYGYTF. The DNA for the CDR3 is TGTGCCAGCAGTTACTCGAACAGGGGGCGCGCCTATGGCTACACCTTC.